The clone carrying this T cell receptor (beta chain) was detected ten times or more. Its antigen is unidentified. The sample belongs to a study of identical twins. Whole-study results and caveats: Fewer insertions characterized abundant cord blood beta clonotypes, whereas memory repertoires showed none.

Template switching created a universal primer site, and the cDNA included unique molecular identifiers. A single record per CDR3 protein comes from TCRdb applying MiXCR to the 5' RACE reads. In the table there are under 900,000 distinct CDR3 sequences, over 9% of which are singletons. The sample was also linked to a second study, of yellow fever vaccine responses in identical twins.

Material for sequencing was PBMCs. This sequence was found in a young woman in good health.

CDR3 region: CASSQDLGSYEQYV. CDR3 sequence (DNA): TGTGCCAGCAGCCAAGATCTTGGCAGCTACGAGCAGTACGTC. The chain has TRBV3-1 and TRBJ2-7; D is unclear. In germline, CDR1 is LGHDT, CDR2 YNNKEL (reference sequence). This CDR3 region has 14 residues. Trimming took 0 bases from V and 3 from J, leaving 9 bases between them.